A single sample gave rise to the 20 T cell receptor beta chains below, sequenced in a study of glioma-infiltrating T cells after dendritic cell vaccination. Profiling relied on immunoSEQ multiplex PCR, and the TCRdb table lists in-frame clones only, not all of them. The sample has tens of thousands of clones, around 81% seen once. Sequenced here: blood, sampled before dendritic cell vaccination. The receptors come from a human donor with glioblastoma.

J is TRBJ1-3 and V is TRBV30, with 9 positions matching TRBD1. Germline assignment: CDR1 GTSNPN and CDR2 SVGIG (reference sequence). The ends lost 0 bases at V and 2 bases at J; junction bases unmatched: 2. The length of the CDR3 is 15 residues. CDR3 region: CAWSVNRGPGNTIYF. In nucleotides, the CDR3 is TGTGCCTGGAGTGTTAACAGGGGGCCTGGAAACACCATATATTTT.

The chain joins TRBV2 to TRBJ2-7; TRBD1 matches at 9 bases. In germline, CDR1 is SNHLY, CDR2 FYNNEI. V trimming: 4 bases; J trimming: 3 bases; junction bases outside the gene matches: 4. The CDR3 extends over 14 amino acids. The CDR3 bases are TGTGCCAGCAGTGTCGGACAGGGGCTCTACGAGCAGTACTTC. Its translation: CASSVGQGLYEQYF.

This clone was seen a single time. The chain employs TRBV5-1 and TRBJ2-7, with D perhaps matching TRBD2 (6 bases). Germline V lookup: CDR1 SGHRS, CDR2 YFSETQ. V was pared by 0 bases and J by 0 bases, with 10 bases between. This CDR3 region has 15 residues. The CDR3 region is CASSLAWRGSYEQYF. The CDR3 coding sequence is TGCGCCAGCAGCTTGGCCTGGAGGGGCTCCTACGAGCAGTACTTC.

The chain is built from TRBV14 and TRBJ2-5; D is uncertain. The germline V gene encodes CDR1 SGHDN and CDR2 FVKESK. V was clipped by 5 bases and J by 9 bases, with 13 bases between them. The CDR3 covers 12 residues. The CDR3, as DNA: TGTGCCAGCAGCTACCCCCTTGGCCCCCAGTACTTC. As protein: CASSYPLGPQYF.

As concerns this clone: Distinct nucleotide sequences in the sample also encode this CDR3. The chain couples TRBV18 to TRBJ1-1; 8 bases are a match to TRBD1. This CDR3 contains 15 residues. Germline trimming cut 2 bases from V and 4 bases from J; bases unmatched to any gene: 6. Germline loops: CDR1 KGHSH, CDR2 LQKENI. The CDR3 DNA sequence: TGTGCCAGCTCACCAGCAGGGGGCCTGGGCACTGAAGCTTTCTTT. Residues: CASSPAGGLGTEAFF.

The chain combines TRBV6-6 with TRBJ2-1; the match to TRBD2 covers 10 bases. This CDR3 is 15 amino acids long. CDR1 and CDR2 (germline): MNHNY, SVGAGI (reference sequence). Trimming took 2 bases from V and 7 from J; bases not matched to a gene: 5. This CDR3 reads CASSYGVAGGNEQFF. The CDR3 nucleotides are TGTGCCAGCAGTTACGGGGTAGCGGGGGGTAATGAGCAGTTCTTC.

The chain employs TRBV19 and TRBJ1-4; 7 bases align to TRBD1. CDR1 LNHDA and CDR2 SQIVND come from the germline V gene (reference sequence). V was clipped by 8 bases and J by 7 bases; unmatched bases: 10. The CDR3 totals 14 residues. CDR3: CASRTYGTVEKLFF. DNA for the CDR3: TGTGCCAGTCGAACCTACGGGACAGTTGAAAAACTGTTTTTT.

The CDR3 reads CASRDSNEQYF. As DNA, the CDR3 is TGTGCCAGCAGGGACAGCAACGAGCAGTACTTC. The J gene is TRBJ2-7, the V gene TRBV6-5; D perhaps matches TRBD1 (6 bases). Germline CDR1 reads MNHEY; CDR2 reads SVGAGI. Trimming cost V 6 bases and J 5 bases, with 8 bases left between them. CDR3 length: 11 amino acids.

The rearrangement uses TRBV6-6 and TRBJ2-7, with D tentatively TRBD1 (5 bases). The CDR3 sequence is 16 residues long. The germline V gene has CDR1 MNHNY and CDR2 SVGAGI (reference sequence). V gave up 2 bases and J gave up 3 bases, with 17 bases separating them. The CDR3 is CASSYDIQGSIYEQYF. The CDR3 region has the DNA TGTGCCAGCAGTTACGATATTCAGGGTAGTATCTACGAGCAGTACTTC.

This chain joins TRBV7-8 and TRBJ2-7, with D perhaps TRBD2 (5 bases). The CDR3 is made up of 14 amino acids. CDR1 SGHVS and CDR2 FQNEAQ come from the germline V gene. The V and J ends lost 1 base and 3 bases respectively, with 10 bases between them. This CDR3 is CASSLVGENYEQYF. Written as DNA, the CDR3 is TGTGCCAGCAGCTTAGTGGGAGAGAACTACGAGCAGTACTTC.

This clone came up a few times. The chain joins TRBV6-6 to TRBJ2-7; TRBD1 might be the D (5 bases). This CDR3 is built from 15 residues. The V gene lost 2 bases and the J gene lost 4 bases, with 15 bases spanning the gap. Germline CDR1 and CDR2: MNHNY and SVGAGI (reference sequence). CDR3 sequence: CASSYARGALYEQYF. The CDR3 nucleotides are TGTGCCAGCAGTTACGCTAGGGGCGCTTTATACGAGCAGTACTTC.

V and J are TRBV2 and TRBJ1-2, with TRBD1 as a possible D gene (6 bases). The CDR3 totals 15 residues. V was trimmed by 3 bases and J by 0 bases, leaving 11 bases between them. Germline lookup yields CDR1 SNHLY and CDR2 FYNNEI. The CDR3 DNA reads TGTGCCAGCAGTGACAGGGGTTCTACTAACTATGGCTACACCTTC. It codes for CASSDRGSTNYGYTF.

The V gene is TRBV9, the J gene TRBJ1-2, with TRBD1 identical over 9 bases. Germline CDR1 SGDLS, CDR2 YYNGEE. With 4 bases clipped from V and 5 bases from J, the junction kept 6 bases outside the gene matches. The CDR3 runs 14 residues. For the CDR3, the DNA is TGTGCCAGCAGCCCATCAGGACAGGGGTATGGCTACACCTTC. Protein: CASSPSGQGYGYTF.

The chain's CDR3 is CATRTGRLATEAFF. As DNA, the CDR3 is TGTGCCACCCGGACAGGGCGGCTGGCCACTGAAGCTTTCTTT. The V gene is TRBV19, the J gene TRBJ1-1; 8 bases match TRBD1. The V gene's germline CDR1 is LNHDA and CDR2 SQIVND (reference sequence). V lost 10 bases, J lost 4 bases, and 11 bases stayed unmatched. The CDR3 has 14 amino acids.

The genes are TRBV19 and TRBJ1-5; no firm D call. The CDR3 loop spans 14 amino acids. Germline V gene lookup returns CDR1 LNHDA and CDR2 SQIVND (reference sequence). The V and J ends lost 5 bases and 3 bases respectively, with 11 bases between them. The CDR3 reads CASSSTRPNQPQHF. CDR3 DNA: TGTGCCAGTAGTTCAACACGTCCCAATCAGCCCCAGCATTTT.

The chain uses TRBV10-3 and TRBJ2-3, with D possibly TRBD2 on 5 matching bases. The germline V and J ends were trimmed by 2 bases and 12 bases, with 15 bases remaining between them. Germline loops: CDR1 ENHRY, CDR2 SYGVKD. The CDR3 length is 13 residues. CDR3 sequence: CAISESGGSVQYF. CDR3 nucleotide sequence: TGTGCCATCAGTGAGAGCGGCGGCTCGGTACAGTATTTT.

In its sample, this clone was seen once. The gene calls are TRBV29-1 and TRBJ1-1; D remains unclear. CDR3 length: 14 residues. Germline CDR1 and CDR2: SQVTM and ANQGSEA. V was pared by 4 bases and J by 4 bases, with 16 bases between. CDR3 DNA: TGCAGCGTTGTTGAGGGTATCAGGAGCACTGAAGCTTTCTTT. Translated: CSVVEGIRSTEAFF.

The chain carries TRBV13 and TRBJ1-1; tentative D call: TRBD1 (6 bases). Trimming shortened V by 5 bases and J by 8 bases, and 12 bases separated the two germline ends. This CDR3 spans 12 amino acids. CDR1 is PRHDT and CDR2 is FYEKMQ in the germline V gene (reference sequence). The CDR3 DNA sequence: TGTGCCAGCAGCCATACCGGGACAGAAGCTTTCTTT. Translation gives CASSHTGTEAFF.

The chain employs TRBV5-1 and TRBJ1-4; the match to TRBD1 covers 7 bases. The germline V gene encodes CDR1 SGHRS and CDR2 YFSETQ. The V and J ends lost 0 bases and 2 bases, in that order; junction bases with no gene match: 4. The CDR3 totals 16 residues. The CDR3: CASSLGDRVTNEKLFF. In nucleotides, the CDR3 is TGCGCCAGCAGCTTGGGAGACAGGGTGACTAATGAAAAACTGTTTTTT.

The V call is TRBV19, the J call TRBJ1-2; perhaps TRBD1 as D (5 bases). This CDR3 spans 15 amino acids. Germline V gene lookup returns CDR1 LNHDA and CDR2 SQIVND (reference sequence). The V end was cut by 5 bases, the J end by 1 base, with 14 bases between. The CDR3 coding sequence is TGTGCCAGTAGTCCAGCTCGCGACAGTAACTATGGCTACACCTTC. It encodes CASSPARDSNYGYTF.